The rows below give T cell receptor beta chains drawn from one sample of a study of beta chain features in type 1 diabetes. The repertoire was sequenced with immunoSEQ multiplex PCR; TCRdb's copy has only in-frame clones and lacks some. The table has about 220,000 clones, about 11% seen once. The sample comprised central memory CD4+ T cells from blood. The receptors stem from a man younger than 35 in good health. Both conserved end residues are part of each CDR3. Each record gives: D gene, V gene, clone size, CDR3 length, J gene, CDR3 DNA, CDR3 protein. The D gene is left open where the match is weak. The size of a clone is reported for some rows only, either as once, few or many, or as a class for expanded clones.

>-|TRBV6-5|-|16|TRBJ2-1
TGTGCCAGCAGTTACAATCCCACAGAGCCTTACAATGAGCAGTTCTTC
CASSYNPTEPYNEQFF
>-|TRBV27|-|14|TRBJ1-4
TGTGCCAGCAGTTTGGCCTACGTTGGTGAAAAACTGTTTTTT
CASSLAYVGEKLFF
>-|TRBV5-1|-|15|TRBJ2-1
TGCGCCAGCAGCTTGGAGGGCCAGTGGGACAATGAGCAGTTCTTC
CASSLEGQWDNEQFF
>-|TRBV7-7|-|13|TRBJ2-5
TGTGCCAGCGGGGCAGGGACGCAAGAGACCCAGTACTTC
CASGAGTQETQYF
>-|TRBV9|few|14|TRBJ2-1
TGTGCCAGCAGGCGGGGAGACAGTTACAATGAGCAGTTCTTC
CASRRGDSYNEQFF
>TRBD2|TRBV11-2|-|15|TRBJ2-2
TGTGCCAGCAGCCCGACTAGCGGCTACACCGGGGAGCTGTTTTTT
CASSPTSGYTGELFF
>-|TRBV6-6|few|16|TRBJ1-1
TGTGCCAGCAGTTCAGGGGTTGCGACAGCCAACACTGAAGCTTTCTTT
CASSSGVATANTEAFF
>-|TRBV25-1|few|15|TRBJ2-1
TGTGCCAGCAGTGAATATCTAGGACAGAGGAATGAGCAGTTCTTC
CASSEYLGQRNEQFF
>-|TRBV10-2|-|15|TRBJ1-5
TGCGCCAGCCGTGAGGGATCCTATAGCAATCAGCCCCAGCATTTT
CASREGSYSNQPQHF
>-|TRBV9|few|14|TRBJ1-2
TGTGCCAGCAGCCCGATGACAGACAACTATGGCTACACCTTC
CASSPMTDNYGYTF
>-|TRBV4-1|-|13|TRBJ1-4
TGCGCCAGCAACCAGGCATTTAATGAAAAACTGTTTTTT
CASNQAFNEKLFF
>-|TRBV6-5|many|14|TRBJ2-2
TGTGCCAGCAGCACAGGGCTGGACACCGGGGAGCTGTTTTTT
CASSTGLDTGELFF
>TRBD1|TRBV4-3|-|15|TRBJ2-7
TGCGCCAGCAGCCAAGAGGGACAGGGGAACTACGAGCAGTACTTC
CASSQEGQGNYEQYF
>-|TRBV4-1|many|11|TRBJ2-1
TGCGCCAGCAGACATAGACAGGAGCAGTTCTTC
CASRHRQEQFF
>TRBD2|TRBV27|-|16|TRBJ2-6
TGTGCCAGCAGTTTATCGGGAGGGGTCGGGGCCAACGTCCTGACTTTC
CASSLSGGVGANVLTF
>-|TRBV15|few|14|TRBJ2-3
TGTGCCACCAGCCCAGGATCCGTGGCCGATACGCAGTATTTT
CATSPGSVADTQYF
>TRBD1|TRBV7-9|many|15|TRBJ2-3
TGTGCCAGCAGCTTAGGGACAGGGGGAACCCCAACGCAGTATTTT
CASSLGTGGTPTQYF
>-|TRBV7-3|many|13|TRBJ2-1
TGTGCCAGCAGCTCCGGACCCGAGAATGAGCAGTTCTTC
CASSSGPENEQFF
>-|TRBV6-5|few|15|TRBJ2-1
TGTGCCAGCAGTCAGCGAGCGGGACACTTCAATGAGCAGTTCTTC
CASSQRAGHFNEQFF
>-|TRBV6-1|-|14|TRBJ2-7
TGTGCCAGCAATGCTCCGGACGGTCCCTACGAGCAGTACTTC
CASNAPDGPYEQYF
>-|TRBV4-3|-|15|TRBJ2-3
TGCGCCAGCAGCCCCGAGGGGTTGGGCACAGATACGCAGTATTTT
CASSPEGLGTDTQYF
>-|TRBV29-1|many|14|TRBJ2-4
TGCAGCGTTGAAACGGCCCAGCCGGGGAACATTCAGTACTTC
CSVETAQPGNIQYF
>-|TRBV9|few|16|TRBJ2-6
TGTGCCAGCAGCGGGAGCAGGGGCCCTGGGGCCAACGTCCTGACTTTC
CASSGSRGPGANVLTF
>-|TRBV2|few|15|TRBJ2-5
TGTGCCAGCAGTGAAGCGACAGGAATCCAAGAGACCCAGTACTTC
CASSEATGIQETQYF
>-|TRBV20-1|few|11|TRBJ1-1
TGCAGTGCTAGTGGCAGGGCCGGGGCTTTCTTT
CSASGRAGAFF
>-|TRBV29-1|-|13|TRBJ2-1
TGCAGCGTTGAATCCCGGGGTTACAATGAGCAGTTCTTC
CSVESRGYNEQFF
>-|TRBV11-2|few|13|TRBJ2-7
TGTGCCAGCCGTCAGGGCGTTTCCTACGAGCAGTACTTC
CASRQGVSYEQYF
>TRBD2|TRBV11-2|few|14|TRBJ2-5
TGTGCCAGCAGCCCCCGGACTAGACAAGAGACCCAGTACTTC
CASSPRTRQETQYF
>-|TRBV7-2|few|14|TRBJ2-7
TGTGCCAGCAGCTTCCAGAGCGGCGACTACGAGCAGTACTTC
CASSFQSGDYEQYF
>-|TRBV4-2|few|17|TRBJ2-4
TGTGCCAGCAGCAGCATGGAGGGGGCACGGGCCAAAAACATTCAGTACTTC
CASSSMEGARAKNIQYF
>-|TRBV29-1|few|11|TRBJ2-1
TGCAGCCCGGGGACGGGGGCCGAGCAGTTCTTC
CSPGTGAEQFF
>-|TRBV7-2|-|14|TRBJ2-2
TGTGCCAGCAGCTGGGGCTACAACACCGGGGAGCTGTTTTTT
CASSWGYNTGELFF
>-|TRBV9|-|14|TRBJ2-1
TGTGCCAGCAGCGTAGCCCCACTAGCCTATGAGCAGTTCTTC
CASSVAPLAYEQFF
>TRBD2|TRBV7-9|few|15|TRBJ2-1
TGTGCCAGCAGCATGACTAGCGGGAGTGTCAATGAGCAGTTCTTC
CASSMTSGSVNEQFF
>-|TRBV6-6|-|12|TRBJ1-5
TGTGCCAGTCAGGGCTGGAATCAGCCCCAGCATTTT
CASQGWNQPQHF
>TRBD2|TRBV7-2|few|15|TRBJ2-7
TGTGCCAGCAGCCTGACATGGACTAGCGGCTACGAGCAGTACTTC
CASSLTWTSGYEQYF
>-|TRBV25-1|few|15|TRBJ1-3
TGTGCCAGCAGTTCTATCCTTTACTCTGGAAACACCATATATTTT
CASSSILYSGNTIYF
>-|TRBV7-2|few|13|TRBJ2-1
TGTGCCAGCAGCTTGGGGCTATGGAATGAGCAGTTCTTC
CASSLGLWNEQFF
>-|TRBV27|few|13|TRBJ2-4
TGTGCCAGCAGTTTTCGGGGGCGGAACATTCAGTACTTC
CASSFRGRNIQYF
>-|TRBV6-1|few|12|TRBJ1-2
TGTGCCAGCAGTGAATCCGGTTATGGCTACACCTTC
CASSESGYGYTF
>-|TRBV5-1|few|14|TRBJ1-1
TGCGCCAGCAGCTTGAGGGCGGACGATACGGAAGCTTTCTTT
CASSLRADDTEAFF
>-|TRBV20-1|-|11|TRBJ2-1
TGCAGTGCTAGCAAATACAATGAGCAGTTCTTC
CSASKYNEQFF
>-|TRBV7-9|-|13|TRBJ1-1
TGTGCCAGCAGCTTCCCAGAAACTGATGAAGCTTTCTTT
CASSFPETDEAFF
>TRBD2|TRBV15|-|15|TRBJ2-7
TGTGCCACCAAGAATACTAGCGGGAGCTCCTACGAGCAGTACTTC
CATKNTSGSSYEQYF
>-|TRBV29-1|few|13|TRBJ2-2
TGCAGCGCCACAGGAGGAAACACCGGGGAGCTGTTTTTT
CSATGGNTGELFF
>TRBD1|TRBV6-1|-|13|TRBJ2-5
TGTGCCAGCAGTGTCCAACGGACAGGGGAGCAGTACTTC
CASSVQRTGEQYF
>-|TRBV2|many|11|TRBJ2-1
TGTGCCAGGACACTCTACAATGAGCAGTTCTTC
CARTLYNEQFF
>-|TRBV6-4|few|14|TRBJ2-3
TGTGCCAGCAGCGCCGGGACCAACTCAGATACGCAGTATTTT
CASSAGTNSDTQYF
>-|TRBV1|few|15|TRBJ2-7
TGCACCAGCAGCCAAGGTCCCCGTCACTTCTACGAGCAGTACTTC
CTSSQGPRHFYEQYF
>-|TRBV2|few|15|TRBJ2-5
TGTGCCAGCAGTTCCCGACAATTAGCTGGGGAGACCCAGTACTTC
CASSSRQLAGETQYF
>-|TRBV7-9|-|13|TRBJ2-5
TGTGCCAGCAGCTTCGGGGGCCCAGAGACCCAGTACTTC
CASSFGGPETQYF
>-|TRBV9|-|14|TRBJ2-3
TGTGCCAGCAGCCCACCCCCTCTCACAGATACGCAGTATTTT
CASSPPPLTDTQYF
>TRBD2|TRBV30|few|15|TRBJ2-3
TGTGCCGCCCACCTTAGCGGGATGGGGACAGATACGCAGTATTTT
CAAHLSGMGTDTQYF
>-|TRBV28|-|13|TRBJ2-3
TGTGCCAGCAGTTTTCAGGAGGGGGATACGCAGTATTTT
CASSFQEGDTQYF
>-|TRBV2|few|15|TRBJ2-1
TGTGCCAGCAGTGCACAGGGCGGCTCCTACAATGAGCAGTTCTTC
CASSAQGGSYNEQFF